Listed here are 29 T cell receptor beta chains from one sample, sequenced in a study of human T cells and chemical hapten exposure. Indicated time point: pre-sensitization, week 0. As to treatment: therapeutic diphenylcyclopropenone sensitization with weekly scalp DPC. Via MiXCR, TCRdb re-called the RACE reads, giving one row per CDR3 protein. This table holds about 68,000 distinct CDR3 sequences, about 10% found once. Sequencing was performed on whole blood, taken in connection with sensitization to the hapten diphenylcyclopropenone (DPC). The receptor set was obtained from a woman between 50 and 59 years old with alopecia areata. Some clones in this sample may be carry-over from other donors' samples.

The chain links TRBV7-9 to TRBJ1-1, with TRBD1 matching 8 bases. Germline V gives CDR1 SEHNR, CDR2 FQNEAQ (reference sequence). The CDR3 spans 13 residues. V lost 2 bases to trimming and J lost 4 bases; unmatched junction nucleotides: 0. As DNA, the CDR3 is TGTGCCAGCAGCTTAACAGGGGGCACTGAAGCTTTCTTT. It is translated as CASSLTGGTEAFF.

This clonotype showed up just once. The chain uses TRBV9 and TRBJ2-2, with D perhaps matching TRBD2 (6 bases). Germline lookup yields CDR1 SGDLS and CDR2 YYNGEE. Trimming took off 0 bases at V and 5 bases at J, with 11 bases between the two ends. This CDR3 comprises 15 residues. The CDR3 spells CASSVVGGRTGELFF. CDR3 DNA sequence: TGTGCCAGCAGCGTAGTCGGGGGTCGGACCGGGGAGCTGTTTTTT.

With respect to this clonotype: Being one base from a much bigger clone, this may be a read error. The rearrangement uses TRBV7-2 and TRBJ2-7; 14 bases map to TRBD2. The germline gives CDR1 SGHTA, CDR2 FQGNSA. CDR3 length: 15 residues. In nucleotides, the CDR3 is TGTGCCGGCAGCGGGGGGACTAGCGGGAGCTACGAGCAGTACTTC. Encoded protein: CAGSGGTSGSYEQYF.

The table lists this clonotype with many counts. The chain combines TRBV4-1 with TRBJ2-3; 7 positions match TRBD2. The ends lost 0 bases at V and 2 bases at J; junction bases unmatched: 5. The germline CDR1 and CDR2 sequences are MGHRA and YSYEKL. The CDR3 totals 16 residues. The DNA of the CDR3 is TGCGCCAGCAGCCAAGACCCGGGGGGACTCACAGATACGCAGTATTTT. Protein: CASSQDPGGLTDTQYF.

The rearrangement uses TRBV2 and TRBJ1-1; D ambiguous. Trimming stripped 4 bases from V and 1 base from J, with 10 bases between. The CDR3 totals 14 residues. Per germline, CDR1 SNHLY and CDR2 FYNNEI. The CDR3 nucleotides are TGTGCCAGCAGTGTATCCGACCAGAACACTGAAGCTTTCTTT. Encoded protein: CASSVSDQNTEAFF.

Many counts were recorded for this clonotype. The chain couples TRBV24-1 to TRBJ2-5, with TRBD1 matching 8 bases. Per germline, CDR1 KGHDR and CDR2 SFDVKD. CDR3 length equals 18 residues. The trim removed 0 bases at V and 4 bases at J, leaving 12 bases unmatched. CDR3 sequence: CATSDLLDGTGERETQYF. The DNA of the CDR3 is TGTGCCACCAGTGATTTGCTTGATGGGACAGGAGAACGAGAGACCCAGTACTTC.

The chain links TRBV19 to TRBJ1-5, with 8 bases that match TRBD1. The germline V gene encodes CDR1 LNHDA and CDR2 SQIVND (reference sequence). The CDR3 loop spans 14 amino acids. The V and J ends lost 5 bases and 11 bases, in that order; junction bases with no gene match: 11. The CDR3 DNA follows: TGTGCCAGTAGTTTGGGGACAGGAGTATTGACCCAGCATTTT. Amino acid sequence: CASSLGTGVLTQHF.

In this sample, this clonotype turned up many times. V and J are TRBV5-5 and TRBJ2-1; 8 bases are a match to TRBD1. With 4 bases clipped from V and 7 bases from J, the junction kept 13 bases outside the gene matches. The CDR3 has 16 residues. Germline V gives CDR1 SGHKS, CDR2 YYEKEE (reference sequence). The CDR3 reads CASSVQTGARRNEQFF. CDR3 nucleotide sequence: TGTGCCAGCAGCGTACAGACAGGGGCCCGGAGAAATGAGCAGTTCTTC.

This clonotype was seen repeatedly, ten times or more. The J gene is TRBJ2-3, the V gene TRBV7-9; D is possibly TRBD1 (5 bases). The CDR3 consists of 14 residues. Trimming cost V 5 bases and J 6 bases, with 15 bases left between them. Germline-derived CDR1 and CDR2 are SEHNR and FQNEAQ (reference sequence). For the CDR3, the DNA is TGTGCCAGCAGCCCGGATTGGGGCAGGGATACGCAGTATTTT. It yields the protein CASSPDWGRDTQYF.

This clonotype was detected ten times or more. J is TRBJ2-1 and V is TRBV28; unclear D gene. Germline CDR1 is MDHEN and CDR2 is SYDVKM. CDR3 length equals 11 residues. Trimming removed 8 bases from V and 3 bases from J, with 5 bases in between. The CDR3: CASGDYNEQFF. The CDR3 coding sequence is TGTGCCAGCGGGGACTACAATGAGCAGTTCTTC.

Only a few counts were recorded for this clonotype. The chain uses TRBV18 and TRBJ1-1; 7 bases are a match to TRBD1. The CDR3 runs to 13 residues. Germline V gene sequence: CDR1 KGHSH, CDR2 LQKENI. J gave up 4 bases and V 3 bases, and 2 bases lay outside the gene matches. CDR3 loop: CASSPDRVTEAFF. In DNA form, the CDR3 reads TGTGCCAGCTCACCCGACAGGGTCACTGAAGCTTTCTTT.

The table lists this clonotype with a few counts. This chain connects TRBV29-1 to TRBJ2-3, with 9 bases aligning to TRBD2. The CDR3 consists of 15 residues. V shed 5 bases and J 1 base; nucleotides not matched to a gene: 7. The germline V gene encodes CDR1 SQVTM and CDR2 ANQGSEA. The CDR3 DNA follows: TGCAGCGTTCAAAGGGTAGCGGGAGGCACAGATACGCAGTATTTT. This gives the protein CSVQRVAGGTDTQYF.

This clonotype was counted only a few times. As DNA, the CDR3 is TGTGCCAGCAGCAGGTACCAAGAGACCCAGTACTTC. It yields the protein CASSRYQETQYF. The chain joins TRBV6-1 to TRBJ2-5; no clear D. Germline CDR1 reads MNHNS; CDR2 reads SASEGT. CDR3 length: 12 residues. V was trimmed by 6 bases and J by 0 bases, leaving 5 bases between them.

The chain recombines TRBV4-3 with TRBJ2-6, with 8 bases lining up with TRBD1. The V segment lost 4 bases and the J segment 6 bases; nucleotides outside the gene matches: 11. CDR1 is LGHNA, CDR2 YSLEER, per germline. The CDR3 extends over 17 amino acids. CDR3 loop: CASSPRRQGSEANVLTF. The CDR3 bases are TGCGCCAGCAGCCCCAGAAGACAGGGGAGTGAGGCCAACGTCCTGACTTTC.

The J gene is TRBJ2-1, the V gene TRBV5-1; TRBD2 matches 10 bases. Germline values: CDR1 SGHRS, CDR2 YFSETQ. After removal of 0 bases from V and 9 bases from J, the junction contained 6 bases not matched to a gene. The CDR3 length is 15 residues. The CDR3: CASSLGLAGVAEQFF. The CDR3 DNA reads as TGCGCCAGCAGCTTGGGTCTAGCGGGAGTCGCTGAGCAGTTCTTC.

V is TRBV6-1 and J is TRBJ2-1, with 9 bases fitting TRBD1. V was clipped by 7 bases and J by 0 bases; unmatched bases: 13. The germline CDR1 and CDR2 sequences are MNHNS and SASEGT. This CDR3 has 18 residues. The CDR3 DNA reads TGTGCCAGCATAAAGGTACAGGGGGCCATCAGCTCCTACAATGAGCAGTTCTTC. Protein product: CASIKVQGAISSYNEQFF.

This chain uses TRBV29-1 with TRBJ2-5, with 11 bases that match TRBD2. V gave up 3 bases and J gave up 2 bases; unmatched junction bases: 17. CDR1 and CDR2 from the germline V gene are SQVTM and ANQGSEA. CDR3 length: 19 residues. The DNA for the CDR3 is TGCAGCGTTGAGGCCGGGACAGGGTGGACTAGCGGGCCTCAAGAGACCCAGTACTTC. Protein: CSVEAGTGWTSGPQETQYF.

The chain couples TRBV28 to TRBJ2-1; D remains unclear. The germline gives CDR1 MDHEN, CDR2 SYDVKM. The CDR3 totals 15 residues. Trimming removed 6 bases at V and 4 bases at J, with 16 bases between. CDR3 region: CASSLPVRLYNEQFF. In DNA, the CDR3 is TGTGCCAGCAGCCTCCCGGTGAGGTTATACAATGAGCAGTTCTTC.

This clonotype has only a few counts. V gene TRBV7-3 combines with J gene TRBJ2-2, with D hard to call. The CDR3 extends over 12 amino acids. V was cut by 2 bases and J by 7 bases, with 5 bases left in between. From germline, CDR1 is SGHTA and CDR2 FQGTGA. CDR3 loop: CASSLQDGELFF. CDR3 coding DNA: TGTGCCAGCAGCTTACAGGACGGGGAGCTGTTTTTT.

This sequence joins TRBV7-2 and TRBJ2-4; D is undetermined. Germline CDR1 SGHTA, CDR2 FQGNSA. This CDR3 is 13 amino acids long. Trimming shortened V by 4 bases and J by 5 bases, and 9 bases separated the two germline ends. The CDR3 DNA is TGTGCCAGCAGCTGGAGCATCCAAAACATTCAGTACTTC. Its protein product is CASSWSIQNIQYF.

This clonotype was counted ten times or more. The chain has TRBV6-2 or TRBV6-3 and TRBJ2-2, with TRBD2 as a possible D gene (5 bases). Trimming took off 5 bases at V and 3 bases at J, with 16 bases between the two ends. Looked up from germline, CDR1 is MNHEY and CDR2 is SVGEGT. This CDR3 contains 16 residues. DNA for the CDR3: TGTGCCAGCAGTCCCCTCGGGATCCATTACACCGGGGAGCTGTTTTTT. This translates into CASSPLGIHYTGELFF.

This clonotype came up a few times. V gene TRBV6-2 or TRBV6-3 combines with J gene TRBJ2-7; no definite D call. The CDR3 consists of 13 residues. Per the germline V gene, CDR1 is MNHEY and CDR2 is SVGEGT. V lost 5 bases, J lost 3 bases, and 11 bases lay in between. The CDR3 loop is CASSNRANYEQYF. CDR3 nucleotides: TGTGCCAGCAGTAACCGCGCGAACTACGAGCAGTACTTC.

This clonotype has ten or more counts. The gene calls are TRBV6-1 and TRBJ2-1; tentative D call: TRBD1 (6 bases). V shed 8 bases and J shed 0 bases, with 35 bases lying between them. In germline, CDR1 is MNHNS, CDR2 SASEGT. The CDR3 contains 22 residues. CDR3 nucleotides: TGTGCCAGCTGGGATCCTACAGGTAAAGGTAAACAGGGCCCAAGCTCCTACAATGAGCAGTTCTTC. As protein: CASWDPTGKGKQGPSSYNEQFF.

This CDR3 reads CSAPPGQGTNGYTF. In DNA, the CDR3 is TGCAGTGCCCCGCCGGGACAGGGGACGAATGGCTACACCTTC. The rearrangement links TRBV20-1 to TRBJ1-2, with 10 bases matching TRBD1. From germline, CDR1 is DFQATT and CDR2 SNEGSKA (reference sequence). V shed 6 bases and J 6 bases; nucleotides not matched to a gene: 10. The CDR3 is 14 residues long.

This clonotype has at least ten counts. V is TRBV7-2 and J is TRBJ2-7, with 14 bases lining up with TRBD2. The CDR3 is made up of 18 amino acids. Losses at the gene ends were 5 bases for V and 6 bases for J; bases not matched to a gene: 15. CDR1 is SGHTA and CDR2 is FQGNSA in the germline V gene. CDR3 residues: CASSPGLAGDHLLGEQYF. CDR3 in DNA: TGTGCCAGCAGCCCGGGACTAGCGGGGGACCATCTCCTCGGCGAGCAGTACTTC.

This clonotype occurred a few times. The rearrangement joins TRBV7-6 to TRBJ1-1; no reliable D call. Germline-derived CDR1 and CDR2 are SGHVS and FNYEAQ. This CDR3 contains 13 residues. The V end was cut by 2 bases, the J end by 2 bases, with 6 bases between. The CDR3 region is CASSLQENTEAFF. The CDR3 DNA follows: TGTGCCAGCAGCTTACAAGAAAACACTGAAGCTTTCTTT. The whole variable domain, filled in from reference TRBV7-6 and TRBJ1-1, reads GAGVSQSPRYKVTKRGQDVALRCDPISGHVSLYWYRQALGQGPEFLTYFNYEAQQDKSGLPNDRFSAERPEGSISTLTIQRTEQRDSAMYRCASSLQENTEAFFGQGTRLTVV.

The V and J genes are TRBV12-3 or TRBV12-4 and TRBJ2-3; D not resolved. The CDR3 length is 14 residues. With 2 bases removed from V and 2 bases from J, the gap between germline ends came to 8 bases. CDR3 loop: CASSLTGITDTQYF. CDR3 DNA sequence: TGTGCCAGCAGTTTAACGGGTATCACAGATACGCAGTATTTT.

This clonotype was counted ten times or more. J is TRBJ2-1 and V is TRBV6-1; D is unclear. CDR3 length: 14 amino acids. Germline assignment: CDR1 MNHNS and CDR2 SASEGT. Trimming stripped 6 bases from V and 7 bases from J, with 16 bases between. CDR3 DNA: TGTGCCAGCAGCCAAAACCAGCGTAGGAATGAGCAGTTCTTC. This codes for CASSQNQRRNEQFF.

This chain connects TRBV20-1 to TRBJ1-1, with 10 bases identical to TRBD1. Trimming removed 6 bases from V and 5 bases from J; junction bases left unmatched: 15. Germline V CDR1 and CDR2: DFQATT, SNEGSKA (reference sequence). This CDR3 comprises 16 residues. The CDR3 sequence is CSALTGTGVVGTEAFF. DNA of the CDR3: TGCAGTGCACTGACCGGGACAGGGGTAGTGGGGACTGAAGCTTTCTTT.